The 4 T cell receptor beta chains in this list originate from one sample, sequenced in a study of shared clonotypes between healthy human individuals. The method was immunoSEQ multiplex PCR; TCRdb's version includes in-frame clones alone and lacks a portion of them. The data contain approximately 500,000 clones, roughly 85% of them singletons. Sequencing input: PBMCs. Receptors originate from a middle-aged woman in good health. Some clones in this sample may be carry-over from other donors' samples.

CDR3 sequence (DNA): TGTGCCAGTCAGACAGATTTCCAAGAGACCCAGTACTTC. Translated, it gives CASQTDFQETQYF. This sequence joins TRBV10-3 and TRBJ2-5, with a weak D call TRBD1 (5 bases). The V end lost 10 bases, the J end lost 1 base, and 13 bases lay between the germline ends. The CDR3 loop spans 13 amino acids. In germline, CDR1 is ENHRY, CDR2 SYGVKD.

The chain joins TRBV18 to TRBJ1-2, with D perhaps matching TRBD1 (6 bases). The length of the CDR3 is 15 residues. Germline V CDR1 and CDR2: KGHSH, LQKENI. V lost 1 base and J 3 bases, leaving 12 bases between the germline ends. This chain's CDR3 is CASSPRTAKDYGYTF. For the CDR3, the DNA is TGTGCCAGCTCACCACGGACAGCTAAAGACTATGGCTACACCTTC.

This chain joins TRBV7-9 and TRBJ2-1; the match to TRBD2 covers 7 bases. V was pared by 11 bases and J by 6 bases, with 16 bases of the junction left unmatched. CDR1 and CDR2 (germline): SEHNR, FQNEAQ (reference sequence). This CDR3 has 15 residues. The CDR3 DNA follows: TGTGCCGTCCCGGAGGATCGCGGGAGCATCAATGAGCAGTTCTTC. Protein sequence: CAVPEDRGSINEQFF.

Here the CDR3 reads CASSSSLGETQYF. As DNA, the CDR3 is TGTGCCAGCAGCTCTTCCCTTGGGGAGACCCAGTACTTC. The rearrangement joins TRBV7-3 to TRBJ2-5; no firm D call. The CDR3 spans 13 residues. Trimming removed 4 bases at V and 5 bases at J, with 11 bases between. Germline V lookup: CDR1 SGHTA, CDR2 FQGTGA.